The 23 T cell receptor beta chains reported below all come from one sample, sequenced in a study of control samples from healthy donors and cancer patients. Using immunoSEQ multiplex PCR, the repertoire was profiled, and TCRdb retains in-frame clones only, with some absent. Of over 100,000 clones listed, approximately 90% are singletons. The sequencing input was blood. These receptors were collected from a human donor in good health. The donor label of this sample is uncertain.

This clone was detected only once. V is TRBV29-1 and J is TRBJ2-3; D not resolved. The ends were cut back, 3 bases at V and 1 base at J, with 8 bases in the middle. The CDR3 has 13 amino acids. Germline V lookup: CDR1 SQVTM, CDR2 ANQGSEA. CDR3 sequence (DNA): TGCAGCGTTGACGGGCAGGGCACAGATACGCAGTATTTT. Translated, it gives CSVDGQGTDTQYF.

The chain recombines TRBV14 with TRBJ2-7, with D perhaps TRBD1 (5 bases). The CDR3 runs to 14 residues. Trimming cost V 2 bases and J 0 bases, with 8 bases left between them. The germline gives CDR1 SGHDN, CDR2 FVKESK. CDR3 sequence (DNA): TGTGCCAGCAGCCAAAGGACACACTCCTACGAGCAGTACTTC. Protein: CASSQRTHSYEQYF.

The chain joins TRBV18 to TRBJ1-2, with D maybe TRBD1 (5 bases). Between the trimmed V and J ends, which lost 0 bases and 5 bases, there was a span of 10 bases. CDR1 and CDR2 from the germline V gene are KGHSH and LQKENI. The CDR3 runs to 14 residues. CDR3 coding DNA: TGTGCCAGCTCACCACCGCAGGGCGGGTATGGCTACACCTTC. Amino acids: CASSPPQGGYGYTF. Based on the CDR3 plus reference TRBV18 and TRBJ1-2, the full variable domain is NAGVMQNPRHLVRRRGQEARLRCSPMKGHSHVYWYRQLPEEGLKFMVYLQKENIIDESGMPKERFSAEFPKEGPSILRIQQVVRGDSAAYFCASSPPQGGYGYTFGSGTRLTVV.

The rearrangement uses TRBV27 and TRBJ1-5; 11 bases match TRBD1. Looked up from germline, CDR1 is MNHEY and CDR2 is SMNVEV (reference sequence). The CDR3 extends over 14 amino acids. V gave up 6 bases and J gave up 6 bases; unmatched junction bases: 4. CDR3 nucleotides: TGTGCCAGCAGCGGGACAGGGGGTACTCAGCCCCAGCATTTT. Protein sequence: CASSGTGGTQPQHF.

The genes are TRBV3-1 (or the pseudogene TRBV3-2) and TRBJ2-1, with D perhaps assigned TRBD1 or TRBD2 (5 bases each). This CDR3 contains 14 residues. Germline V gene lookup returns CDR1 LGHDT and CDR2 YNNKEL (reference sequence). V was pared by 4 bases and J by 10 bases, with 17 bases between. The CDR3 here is CASSPTGTSLEQFF. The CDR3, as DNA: TGTGCCAGCAGCCCAACCGGGACCAGTCTGGAGCAGTTCTTC.

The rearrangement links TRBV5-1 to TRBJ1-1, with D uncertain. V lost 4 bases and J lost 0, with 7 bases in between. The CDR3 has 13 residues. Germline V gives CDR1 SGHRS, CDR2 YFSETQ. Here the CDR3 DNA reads TGCGCCAGCAGCGAAATCGTGAACACTGAAGCTTTCTTT. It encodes CASSEIVNTEAFF.

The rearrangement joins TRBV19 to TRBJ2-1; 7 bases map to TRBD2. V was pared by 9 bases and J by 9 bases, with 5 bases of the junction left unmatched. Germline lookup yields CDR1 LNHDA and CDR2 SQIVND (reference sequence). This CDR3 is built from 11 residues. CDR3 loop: CASGTTGEQFF. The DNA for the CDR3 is TGTGCCAGCGGGACTACTGGTGAGCAGTTCTTC.

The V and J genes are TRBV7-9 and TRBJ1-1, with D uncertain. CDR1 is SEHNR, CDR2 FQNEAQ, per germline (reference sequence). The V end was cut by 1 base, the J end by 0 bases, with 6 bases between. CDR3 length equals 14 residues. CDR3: CASSLGSLNTEAFF. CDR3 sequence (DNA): TGTGCCAGCAGCTTAGGCTCCTTGAACACTGAAGCTTTCTTT.

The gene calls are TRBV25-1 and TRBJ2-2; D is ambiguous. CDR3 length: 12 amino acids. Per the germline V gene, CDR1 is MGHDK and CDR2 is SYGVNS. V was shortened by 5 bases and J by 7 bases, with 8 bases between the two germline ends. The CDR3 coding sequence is TGTGCCAGCAGTCCTATCCACGGGGAGCTGTTTTTT. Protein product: CASSPIHGELFF. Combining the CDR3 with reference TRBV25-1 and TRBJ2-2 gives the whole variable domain EADIYQTPRYLVIGTGKKITLECSQTMGHDKMYWYQQDPGMELHLIHYSYGVNSTEKGDLSSESTVSRIRTEHFPLTLESARPSHTSQYLCASSPIHGELFFGEGSRLTVL.

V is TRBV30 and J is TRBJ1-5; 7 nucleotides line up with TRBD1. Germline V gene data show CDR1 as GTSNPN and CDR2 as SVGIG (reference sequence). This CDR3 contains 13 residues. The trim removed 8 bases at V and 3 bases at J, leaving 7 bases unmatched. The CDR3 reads CAGSTGNNQPQHF. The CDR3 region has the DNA TGTGCCGGATCGACAGGGAACAATCAGCCCCAGCATTTT.

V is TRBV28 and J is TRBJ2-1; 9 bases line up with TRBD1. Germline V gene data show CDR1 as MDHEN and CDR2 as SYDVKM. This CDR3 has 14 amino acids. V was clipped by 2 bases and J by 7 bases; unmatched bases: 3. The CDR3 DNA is TGTGCCAGCAGTTTAAACAGGGGGCTAAATGAGCAGTTCTTC. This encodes CASSLNRGLNEQFF.

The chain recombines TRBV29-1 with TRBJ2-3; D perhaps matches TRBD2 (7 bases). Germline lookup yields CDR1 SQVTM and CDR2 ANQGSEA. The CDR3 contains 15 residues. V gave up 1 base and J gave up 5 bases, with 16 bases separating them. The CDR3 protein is CSVEGYMGGGDTQYF. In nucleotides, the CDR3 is TGCAGCGTTGAAGGCTATATGGGAGGGGGAGATACGCAGTATTTT.

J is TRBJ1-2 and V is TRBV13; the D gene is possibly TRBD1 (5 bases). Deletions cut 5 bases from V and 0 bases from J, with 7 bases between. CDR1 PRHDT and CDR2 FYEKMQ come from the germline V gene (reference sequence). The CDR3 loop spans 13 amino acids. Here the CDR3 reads CASSTRANYGYTF. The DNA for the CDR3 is TGTGCCAGCAGCACCAGGGCTAACTATGGCTACACCTTC.

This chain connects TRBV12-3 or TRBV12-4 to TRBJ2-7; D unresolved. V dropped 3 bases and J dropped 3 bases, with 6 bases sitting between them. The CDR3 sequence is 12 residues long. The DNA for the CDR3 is TGTGCCAGCAGTTTTTCTTACTACGAGCAGTACTTC. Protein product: CASSFSYYEQYF.

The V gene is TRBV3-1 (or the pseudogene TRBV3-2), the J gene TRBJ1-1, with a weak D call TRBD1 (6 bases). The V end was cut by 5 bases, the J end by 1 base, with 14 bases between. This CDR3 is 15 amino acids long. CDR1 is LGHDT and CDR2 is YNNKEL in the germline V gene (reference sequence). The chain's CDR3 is CASSIRGLSNTEAFF. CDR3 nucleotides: TGTGCCAGCAGCATCAGGGGACTATCGAACACTGAAGCTTTCTTT.

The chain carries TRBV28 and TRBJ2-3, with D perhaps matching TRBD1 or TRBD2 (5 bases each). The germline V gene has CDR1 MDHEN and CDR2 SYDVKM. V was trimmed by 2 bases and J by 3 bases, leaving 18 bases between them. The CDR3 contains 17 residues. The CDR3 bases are TGTGCCAGCAGTTTAACGCAGGGTCTGGGGGTGACAGATACGCAGTATTTT. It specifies CASSLTQGLGVTDTQYF.

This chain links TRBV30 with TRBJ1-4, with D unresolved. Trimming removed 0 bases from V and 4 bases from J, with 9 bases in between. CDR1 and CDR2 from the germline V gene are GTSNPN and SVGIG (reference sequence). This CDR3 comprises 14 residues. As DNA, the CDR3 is TGTGCCTGGAGTGTCAAACAGTTTAATGAAAAACTGTTTTTT. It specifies CAWSVKQFNEKLFF.

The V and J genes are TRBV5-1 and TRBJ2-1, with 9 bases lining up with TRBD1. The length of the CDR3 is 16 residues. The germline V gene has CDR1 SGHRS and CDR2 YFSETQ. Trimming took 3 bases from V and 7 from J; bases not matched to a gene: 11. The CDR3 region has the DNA TGCGCCAGCAGCTACGGACAGGGGTTAGCGGCGAATGAGCAGTTCTTC. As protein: CASSYGQGLAANEQFF.

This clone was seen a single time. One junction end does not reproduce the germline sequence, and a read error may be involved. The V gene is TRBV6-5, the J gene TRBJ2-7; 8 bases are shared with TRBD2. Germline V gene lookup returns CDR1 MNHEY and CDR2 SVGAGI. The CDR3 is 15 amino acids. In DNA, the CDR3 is TGTGCCAGCAGTTCCTCAGCGGGGGAGTCCTCCGAGCAGTACTTC. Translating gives CASSSSAGESSEQYF.

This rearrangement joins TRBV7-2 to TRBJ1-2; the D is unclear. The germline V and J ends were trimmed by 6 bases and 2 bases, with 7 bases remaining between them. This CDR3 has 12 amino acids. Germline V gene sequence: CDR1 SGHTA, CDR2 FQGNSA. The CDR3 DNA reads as TGTGCCAGCAGGACCGCAAACTATGGCTACACCTTC. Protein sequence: CASRTANYGYTF.

The chain's CDR3 is CASSDRVPLYGYTF. The CDR3 DNA reads TGCGCCAGCAGTGACAGGGTACCGCTCTATGGCTACACCTTC. The gene calls are TRBV10-2 and TRBJ1-2, with a weak D call TRBD1 (5 bases). Germline values: CDR1 WSHSY, CDR2 SAAADI. With 3 bases removed from V and 4 bases from J, the gap between germline ends came to 12 bases. The CDR3 covers 14 residues.

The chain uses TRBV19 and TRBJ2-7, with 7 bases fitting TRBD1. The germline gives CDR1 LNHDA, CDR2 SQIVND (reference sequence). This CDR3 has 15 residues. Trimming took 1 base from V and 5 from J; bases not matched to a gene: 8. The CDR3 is CASSIVHRGIDEQYF. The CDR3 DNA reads TGTGCCAGTAGTATAGTGCACAGGGGTATCGACGAGCAGTACTTC.

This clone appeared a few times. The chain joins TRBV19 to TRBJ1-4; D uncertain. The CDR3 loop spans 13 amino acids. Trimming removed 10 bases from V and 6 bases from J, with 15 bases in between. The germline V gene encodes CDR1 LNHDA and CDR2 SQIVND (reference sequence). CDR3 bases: TGTGCCACCAGGCGGGGTTCATATGAAAAACTGTTTTTT. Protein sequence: CATRRGSYEKLFF.